This T cell receptor (beta chain) was captured by sequencing in a study of neurological immune-mediated disorders. Study results and caveats: According to phylogenetic grouping, one related-CDR3 cluster, a possible signature, contained the repertoires of 18 of 34 multiple sclerosis patients. Private repertoires in all groups were suggested by the finding that expanded clones across subjects shared no CDR3 amino acid sequences. HTLV-1-associated myelopathy showed the most TCR clonal expansion; multiple sclerosis the least, below healthy controls.

As for the cDNA, it was generated by 5'RACE with 10-nucleotide random UMIs. Via MiXCR, TCRdb re-called the 5' RACE reads, giving one row per CDR3 protein. The repertoire has tens of thousands of distinct CDR3 sequences, 4.5% to 5.5% of them found once; the top ten carry 6.9%. This clonotype was picked up many times. Its matching antigen is unknown. This CDR3 region has 15 residues. V lost 5 bases, J lost 2 bases, and 13 bases lay in between. The chain is built from TRBV12-3 or TRBV12-4 and TRBJ1-5; D call uncertain. The sequence was obtained from a man aged 30 to 39 with multiple sclerosis. Sequences were obtained from PBMCs. Written as DNA, the CDR3 is TGTGCCAGCAGTCAAACCATCATCGGCAATCAGCCCCAGCATTTT. This gives the protein CASSQTIIGNQPQHF.